The present T cell receptor (beta chain) was sequenced within a study of identifying expanded T cells in peripheral blood. Healthy donors had no documented immune events, such as infections, while sampled. In the case of this clone: Its matching antigen is unknown.

This table comes from immunoSEQ multiplex PCR, and its TCRdb copy is limited to in-frame clones, with some not included. The sample has roughly 63,000 clones, approximately 82% seen once. From germline, CDR1 is MNHEY and CDR2 SVGAGI. This CDR3 is 15 amino acids long. J lost 4 bases, V lost 0 bases, and 4 bases had no gene match. Regarding the study as a whole: Technical replicates showed around 1.3 changed clones; two weeks roughly 18; four weeks 19. Across healthy donors, higher total template counts meant significantly greater approximately 2-week count variance.

The TCR was taken from a person between 18 and 70 years old in good health. The sample was blood. This sequence joins TRBV6-5 and TRBJ2-5; 8 bases agree with TRBD2. In DNA, the CDR3 is TGTGCCAGCAGTTACTCAGGACTAGCAGGAGAGACCCAGTACTTC. It is translated as CASSYSGLAGETQYF.